This T cell receptor beta chain was retrieved from a study of cytomegalovirus exposure and HLA in healthy donors. General study results and limits: TCR beta V- and J-gene trimming was later associated with a missense DCLRE1C variant. CMV antigen specificity of a few CMV-associated chains was confirmed in vitro.

60 Vbeta and 13 Jbeta primers were used in PCR. Using immunoSEQ multiplex PCR, the repertoire was profiled, and TCRdb retains in-frame clones only, with some absent. This table has 100,000 to 150,000 clones, 83% appearing once. Sampled while nominally healthy, donors likely had unrecorded immune exposures. Note on this clone: The antigen remains undetermined.

The sequence came from a woman aged 40 to 50 in good health and CMV-seropositive. Material for sequencing was PBMCs.

The CDR3 sequence: CASSPGTGTEETQYF. The CDR3 bases are TGCGCCAGCAGCCCCGGGACAGGGACCGAAGAGACCCAGTACTTC. The chain uses TRBV5-1 and TRBJ2-5; 9 bases map to TRBD1. The CDR3 spans 15 residues. Per germline, CDR1 SGHRS and CDR2 YFSETQ. J gave up 3 bases and V 4 bases, and 7 bases lay outside the gene matches.